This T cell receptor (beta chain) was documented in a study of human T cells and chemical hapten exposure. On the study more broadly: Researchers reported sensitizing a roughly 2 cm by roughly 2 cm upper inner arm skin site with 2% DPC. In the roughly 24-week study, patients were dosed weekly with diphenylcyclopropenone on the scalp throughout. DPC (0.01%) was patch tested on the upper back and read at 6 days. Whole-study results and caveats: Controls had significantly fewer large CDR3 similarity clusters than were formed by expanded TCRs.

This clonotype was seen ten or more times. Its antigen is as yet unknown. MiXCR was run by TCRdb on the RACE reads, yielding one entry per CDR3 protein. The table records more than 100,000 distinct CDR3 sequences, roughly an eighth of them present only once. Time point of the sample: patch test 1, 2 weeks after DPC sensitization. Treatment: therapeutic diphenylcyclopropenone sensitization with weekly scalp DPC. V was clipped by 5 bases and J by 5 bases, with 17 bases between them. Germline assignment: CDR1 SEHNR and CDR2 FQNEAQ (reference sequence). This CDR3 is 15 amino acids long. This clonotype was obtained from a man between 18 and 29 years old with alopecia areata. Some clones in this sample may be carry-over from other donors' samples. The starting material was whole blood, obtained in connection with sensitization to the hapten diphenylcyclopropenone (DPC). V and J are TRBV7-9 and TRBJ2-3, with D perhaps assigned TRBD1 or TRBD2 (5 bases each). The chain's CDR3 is CASSAGTDHIDTQYF. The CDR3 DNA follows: TGTGCCAGCAGCGCCGGGACGGACCATATAGATACGCAGTATTTT.